What follows describes a single T cell receptor beta chain. CDR1 and CDR2 from the germline V gene are SNHLY and FYNNEI. This CDR3 contains 13 residues. V was pared by 5 bases and J by 5 bases, with 12 bases between. Authors' data handling: Nucleated cell counts were estimated from reference gene primer amplification. The repertoire was sequenced with immunoSEQ multiplex PCR; TCRdb's copy has only in-frame clones and lacks some. V, J and clone size are those of that table, while D and trimming were read from the DNA. Counted here are some 200,000 clones, over 75% occurring once; the ten biggest clones make up 0.77%. The sample belongs to a study of blood T cell repertoires in COVID-19. The wider study: In each case, the material was cDNA or gDNA derived from T cells, B-cell-depleted T cells, or PBMCs.

V gene TRBV2 combines with J gene TRBJ1-2, with D unclear. The sequenced material came from PBMCs or T cells enriched from blood (not recorded which). The sequence was collected from a woman between 18 and 29 years old who had recovered from COVID-19. This chain's CDR3 is CASSPRWAYGYTF. In nucleotides, the CDR3 is TGTGCCAGCAGTCCCCGGTGGGCGTATGGCTACACCTTC. Drawing the rest from reference TRBV2 and TRBJ1-2, the complete variable domain is EPEVTQTPSHQVTQMGQEVILRCVPISNHLYFYWYRQILGQKVEFLVSFYNNEISEKSEIFDDQFSVERPDGSNFTLKIRSTKLEDSAMYFCASSPRWAYGYTFGSGTRLTVV.